These 19 T cell receptor beta chains originate from one sample sequenced in a study of vaccination and CD4 T cells after COVID-19. TCRdb re-analysed the PCR reads in MiXCR, keeping a single row per CDR3 protein. The data hold approximately 29,000 distinct CDR3 sequences, with about 50% observed a single time. Time point of the sample: late sampling 161 to 241 days after vaccination in a few convalescent patients. Sequenced material: CD4+ T cells from blood, taken about 7 months after SARS-CoV-2 vaccination. All receptors come from a human donor who had recovered from COVID-19.

The rearrangement joins TRBV7-6 to TRBJ2-2; TRBD1 is a possible D gene (6 bases). CDR3 length: 16 residues. V was cut by 5 bases and J by 1 base, with 14 bases left in between. Germline V lookup: CDR1 SGHVS, CDR2 FNYEAQ. CDR3: CASSKNREMNTGELFF. As DNA, the CDR3 is TGTGCCAGCAGCAAGAACAGGGAAATGAACACCGGGGAGCTGTTTTTT.

J is TRBJ1-1 and V is TRBV20-1; D is perhaps TRBD1 (6 bases). The CDR3 sequence is 16 residues long. CDR1 and CDR2 (germline): DFQATT, SNEGSKA (reference sequence). V lost 1 base and J 1 base, leaving 16 bases between the germline ends. The CDR3 DNA follows: TGCAGTGCTAGAGGAAAACCGGGACACAAGAACACTGAAGCTTTCTTT. This encodes CSARGKPGHKNTEAFF.

The chain combines TRBV6-1 with TRBJ1-2, with D unresolved. The germline V gene encodes CDR1 MNHNS and CDR2 SASEGT. The CDR3 consists of 13 residues. V was pared by 10 bases and J by 3 bases, with 15 bases between. This chain's CDR3 is CATTEVGYYGYTF. The DNA for the CDR3 is TGTGCCACCACTGAGGTGGGTTACTATGGCTACACCTTC.

This CDR3 is CASSEAPAGLGGGYTF. Here the CDR3 DNA reads TGTGCCAGCAGTGAAGCCCCCGCCGGATTGGGCGGTGGCTACACCTTC. The chain couples TRBV2 to TRBJ1-2; D remains ambiguous. Germline V gene data show CDR1 as SNHLY and CDR2 as FYNNEI. V lost 0 bases to trimming and J lost 7 bases, with 18 bases between them. CDR3 length equals 16 residues.

This clonotype was counted a few times. V gene TRBV7-2 combines with J gene TRBJ2-2; D remains ambiguous. Germline lookup yields CDR1 SGHTA and CDR2 FQGNSA. Trimming stripped 8 bases from V and 0 bases from J, with 10 bases between. The CDR3 totals 14 residues. The CDR3 loop is CASLRTANTGELFF. The DNA of the CDR3 is TGTGCCAGCTTACGGACGGCGAACACCGGGGAGCTGTTTTTT.

This clonotype has a handful of counts. This chain uses TRBV28 with TRBJ1-5; no definite D call. Germline V CDR1 and CDR2: MDHEN, SYDVKM. V was shortened by 8 bases and J by 0 bases, with 14 bases between the two germline ends. The CDR3 totals 15 residues. In DNA, the CDR3 is TGTGCCAGCCCCCCGCGAGGAGTTAGCAATCAGCCCCAGCATTTT. Its translation: CASPPRGVSNQPQHF.

The chain employs TRBV28 and TRBJ2-3; possible D gene TRBD2, 5 bases. Germline assignment: CDR1 MDHEN and CDR2 SYDVKM. The CDR3 sequence is 14 residues long. Trimming took off 5 bases at V and 5 bases at J, with 14 bases between the two ends. The CDR3 spells CASSTPGYLDTQYF. CDR3 nucleotide sequence: TGTGCCAGCAGTACCCCGGGGTACCTAGATACGCAGTATTTT. The variable domain in full, completed from reference TRBV28 and TRBJ2-3, reads DVKVTQSSRYLVKRTGEKVFLECVQDMDHENMFWYRQDPGLGLRLIYFSYDVKMKEKGDIPEGYSVSREKKERFSLILESASTNQTSMYLCASSTPGYLDTQYFGPGTRLTVL.

The V and J genes are TRBV5-1 and TRBJ2-5; no clear D gene. With 0 bases removed from V and 1 base from J, the gap between germline ends came to 7 bases. The CDR3 has 14 amino acids. Germline CDR1 and CDR2: SGHRS and YFSETQ. CDR3 in amino acids: CASSLGGAQETQYF. For the CDR3, the DNA is TGCGCCAGCAGCTTGGGTGGAGCCCAAGAGACCCAGTACTTC.

The chain has TRBV6-1 and TRBJ1-5, with D tentatively TRBD1 (6 bases). The CDR3 is 17 residues long. V gave up 7 bases and J gave up 0 bases, with 19 bases separating them. Germline-derived CDR1 and CDR2 are MNHNS and SASEGT. The DNA for the CDR3 is TGTGCCAGCATATCCGCCAGGGGATTATATAGCAATCAGCCCCAGCATTTT. Translation gives CASISARGLYSNQPQHF.

This clonotype appeared a few times. The gene calls are TRBV6-5 and TRBJ1-6; D is undetermined. Trimming pared 0 bases from V and 5 bases from J, leaving 8 bases between. Germline V lookup: CDR1 MNHEY, CDR2 SVGAGI. The CDR3 is 15 residues long. The CDR3 nucleotides are TGTGCCAGCAGTTACTCGCCACCAGATAATTCACCCCTCCACTTT. Translation: CASSYSPPDNSPLHF.

The chain couples TRBV20-1 to TRBJ1-5, with 7 bases lining up with TRBD1. J gave up 11 bases and V 6 bases, and 19 bases lay outside the gene matches. This CDR3 is 15 amino acids long. The germline CDR1 and CDR2 sequences are DFQATT and SNEGSKA (reference sequence). The CDR3 DNA is TGCAGTGCGCAAATATCCGGGACAGAGGCAGGGACCCAGCATTTT. Its protein product is CSAQISGTEAGTQHF.

The rearrangement links TRBV20-1 to TRBJ2-5; D might be TRBD2 (5 bases). In germline, CDR1 is DFQATT, CDR2 SNEGSKA (reference sequence). Trimming left V 3 bases short and J 2 bases short, with 7 bases between. The CDR3 extends over 12 amino acids. The CDR3 spells CSASGDQETQYF. The CDR3 region has the DNA TGCAGTGCTAGCGGGGATCAAGAGACCCAGTACTTC.

The V and J genes are TRBV7-3 and TRBJ2-1; TRBD2 aligns across 10 bases. The V gene end was trimmed by 6 bases and the J gene end by 8 bases; junction bases not matched to a gene: 13. Germline CDR1 is SGHTA and CDR2 is FQGTGA. The CDR3 is 16 amino acids. DNA of the CDR3: TGTGCCAGCAGAAGAGAAGCGGGAGGGCCTCGGTATGAGCAGTTCTTC. Its translation is CASRREAGGPRYEQFF. The full variable domain, rest sourced from reference TRBV7-3 and TRBJ2-1, is GAGVSQTPSNKVTEKGKYVELRCDPISGHTALYWYRQSLGQGPEFLIYFQGTGAADDSGLPNDRFFAVRPEGSVSTLKIQRTERGDSAVYLCASRREAGGPRYEQFFGPGTRLTVL.

This rearrangement joins TRBV20-1 to TRBJ2-7, with 7 bases that match TRBD1. Per germline, CDR1 DFQATT and CDR2 SNEGSKA (reference sequence). The CDR3 has 14 residues. V was clipped by 6 bases and J by 4 bases; unmatched bases: 12. This chain's CDR3 is CSAHGQVSVYEQYF. The CDR3 DNA reads as TGCAGTGCGCACGGACAGGTGTCTGTGTACGAGCAGTACTTC.

This clonotype was observed once. The chain employs TRBV6-5 and TRBJ2-1; no clear D. This CDR3 spans 13 amino acids. Trimming removed 4 bases at V and 5 bases at J, with 9 bases between. The germline gives CDR1 MNHEY, CDR2 SVGAGI. DNA of the CDR3: TGTGCCAGCAGTTGGGCTACGGACAATGAGCAGTTCTTC. Translating it yields CASSWATDNEQFF.

DNA for the CDR3: TGTGCCAGCATAAGGGAAAACACTGAAGCTTTCTTT. This encodes CASIRENTEAFF. This chain uses TRBV28 with TRBJ1-1; D gene ambiguous. The CDR3 has 12 amino acids. Germline CDR1 is MDHEN and CDR2 is SYDVKM. The V end lost 7 bases, the J end lost 2 bases, and 8 bases lay between the germline ends. The full variable domain, in which reference TRBV28 and TRBJ1-1 provide the parts outside the CDR3, is DVKVTQSSRYLVKRTGEKVFLECVQDMDHENMFWYRQDPGLGLRLIYFSYDVKMKEKGDIPEGYSVSREKKERFSLILESASTNQTSMYLCASIRENTEAFFGQGTRLTVV.

The J gene is TRBJ1-5, the V gene TRBV6-1; 12 bases fit TRBD1. Trimming cost V 1 base and J 10 bases; bases outside gene matches: 5. CDR3 length: 15 amino acids. Germline values: CDR1 MNHNS, CDR2 SASEGT. The CDR3 bases are TGTGCCAGCAGTGAAGGGGGACAGGGGGCGGATCCCCAGCATTTT. It codes for CASSEGGQGADPQHF.

This clonotype was seen a few times. The V call is TRBV28, the J call TRBJ1-6; no clear D. The length of the CDR3 is 13 residues. V lost 7 bases to trimming and J lost 10 bases, with 14 bases between them. In germline, CDR1 is MDHEN, CDR2 SYDVKM. The CDR3 coding sequence is TGTGCCAGCACCCCAAGGGAGCAATCACCCCTCCACTTT. The encoded protein is CASTPREQSPLHF.

This clonotype is labeled as medium-sized. The rearrangement uses TRBV20-1 and TRBJ1-5; possible D gene TRBD1, 5 bases. The CDR3 has 16 residues. CDR1 DFQATT and CDR2 SNEGSKA come from the germline V gene (reference sequence). V lost 0 bases to trimming and J lost 2 bases, with 14 bases between them. CDR3 in DNA: TGCAGTGCTAGAGATCTCCGGGGGATGGGCAATCAGCCCCAGCATTTT. Its protein product is CSARDLRGMGNQPQHF.